This T cell receptor (beta chain) originates from a study of long-term antiretroviral therapy in people with HIV. Study-level information: There is a gap of about a decade between the earliest samples and the later 2015 immediate-ART recommendation.

The libraries were made with immunoSEQ v3.0 at survey level. Clones were read by immunoSEQ multiplex PCR, and TCRdb kept only the in-frame ones, dropping some. Among some 33,000 clones listed, about 98% were seen once. Study observations and caveats: Information on adherence to ART, viral resistance or therapy changes was unavailable. Repertoire composition at all time points was dominated by clones that had expanded before ART. Narrower CDR3 length ranges marked HIV repertoires relative to controls.

For this clone: As yet, its antigen is unknown.

Trimming cost V 5 bases and J 6 bases; bases outside gene matches: 6. The CDR3 has 14 residues. Germline loops: CDR1 MGHDK, CDR2 SYGVNS. Material: unsorted PBMCs, obtained 7.6 years after starting antiretroviral therapy. The receptor comes from a man in his thirties or forties with HIV. The chain combines TRBV25-1 with TRBJ2-2; 7 bases match TRBD1. The CDR3 region is CASSRRQGSGELFF. The DNA for the CDR3 is TGTGCCAGCAGTCGACGACAGGGTTCCGGGGAGCTGTTTTTT.